These 24 T cell receptor beta chains share one sample of origin, sequenced in a study of graft-versus-host responses after intestinal transplantation. The repertoire was sequenced with immunoSEQ multiplex PCR; TCRdb's copy has only in-frame clones and lacks some. The repertoire includes 85,000 to 100,000 clones, around 86% of them detected once, and around 1.4% sits in the top ten. This specimen consisted of PBMCs, obtained 255 days after intestinal transplant. These receptors were taken from a human patient who received an intestinal transplant, so some T cells may come from the graft donor.

This chain links TRBV28 with TRBJ2-3; no clear D gene. The CDR3 has 16 amino acids. Per germline, CDR1 MDHEN and CDR2 SYDVKM. V lost 7 bases to trimming and J lost 2 bases, with 19 bases between them. The CDR3 bases are TGTGCCAGCACCCCTCTAAGGTACGGGTCCACAGATACGCAGTATTTT. This sequence encodes CASTPLRYGSTDTQYF. Drawing the rest from reference TRBV28 and TRBJ2-3, the complete variable domain is DVKVTQSSRYLVKRTGEKVFLECVQDMDHENMFWYRQDPGLGLRLIYFSYDVKMKEKGDIPEGYSVSREKKERFSLILESASTNQTSMYLCASTPLRYGSTDTQYFGPGTRLTVL.

The rearrangement links TRBV6-1 to TRBJ2-7; D unclear. The CDR3 has 14 amino acids. V was clipped by 2 bases and J by 6 bases, with 14 bases between them. CDR1 is MNHNS, CDR2 SASEGT, per germline. The CDR3 is CASSEPPGFAEQYV. In DNA, the CDR3 is TGTGCCAGCAGTGAACCGCCAGGCTTCGCCGAGCAGTACGTC.

The CDR3 nucleotides read TGTGCCAGCAGCTTAGCCGGGGTGAGCTCCTACGAGCAGTACGTC. It yields the protein CASSLAGVSSYEQYV. The J gene is TRBJ2-7, the V gene TRBV7-8; the D gene is possibly TRBD2 (5 bases). In germline, CDR1 is SGHVS, CDR2 FQNEAQ. This CDR3 has 15 residues. V lost 0 bases and J lost 0, with 9 bases in between.

V and J are TRBV28 and TRBJ1-1; tentative D call: TRBD1 (6 bases). Germline lookup yields CDR1 MDHEN and CDR2 SYDVKM. The CDR3 runs 14 residues. V lost 6 bases and J 10 bases, leaving 21 bases between the germline ends. The CDR3 DNA is TGTGCCAGCAGGCAAGCCAGGGGACCTTCTCTAGCTTTCTTT. This translates into CASRQARGPSLAFF.

In DNA form, the CDR3 reads TGCGCCAGCAGCTTGGGGGACACCCACGAGCAGTACTTC. Amino acid sequence: CASSLGDTHEQYF. This rearrangement joins TRBV5-1 to TRBJ2-7, with D possibly TRBD1 on 6 matching bases. The CDR3 runs to 13 residues. Trimming took 0 bases from V and 5 from J, leaving 9 bases between them. The germline V gene has CDR1 SGHRS and CDR2 YFSETQ.

The chain employs TRBV18 and TRBJ2-2, with TRBD1 matching 7 bases. The CDR3 length is 16 residues. Trimming took 5 bases from V and 1 from J; bases not matched to a gene: 7. CDR1 and CDR2 (germline): KGHSH, LQKENI. CDR3 residues: CASSATWTGNTGELFF. In DNA, the CDR3 is TGTGCCAGCTCAGCGACGTGGACAGGGAACACCGGGGAGCTGTTTTTT.

In its sample, this clone was seen a few times. The V and J genes are TRBV6-6 and TRBJ1-1; tentative D call: TRBD1 (6 bases). In germline, CDR1 is MNHNY, CDR2 SVGAGI (reference sequence). V was shortened by 6 bases and J by 7 bases, with 15 bases between the two germline ends. The CDR3 sequence is 13 residues long. Written as DNA, the CDR3 is TGTGCCAGCAGCTTGGACAGTGGGCTTGAAGCTTTCTTT. It specifies CASSLDSGLEAFF.

The chain combines TRBV28 with TRBJ2-3, with TRBD2 matching 9 bases. J gave up 1 base and V 2 bases, and 1 base lay outside the gene matches. Germline lookup yields CDR1 MDHEN and CDR2 SYDVKM. This CDR3 is 15 amino acids long. The CDR3 is CASSLASGGTDTQYF. The CDR3 nucleotides read TGTGCCAGCAGTTTAGCTAGCGGGGGCACAGATACGCAGTATTTT.

V gene TRBV6-5 combines with J gene TRBJ1-2, with 7 nucleotides matching TRBD1. Trimming cost V 2 bases and J 4 bases; bases outside gene matches: 4. CDR1 is MNHEY and CDR2 is SVGAGI in the germline V gene. The CDR3 contains 14 residues. The chain's CDR3 is CASSYTTGPYGYTF. The CDR3 region has the DNA TGTGCCAGCAGTTACACGACAGGGCCCTATGGCTACACCTTC.

The J gene is TRBJ2-3, the V gene TRBV9; TRBD2 aligns across 8 bases. The germline CDR1 and CDR2 sequences are SGDLS and YYNGEE. This CDR3 is built from 14 residues. V was pared by 0 bases and J by 7 bases, with 4 bases of the junction left unmatched. CDR3 in DNA: TGTGCCAGCAGCGTAGACCCGGGGGGGAATACGCAGTATTTT. It translates to CASSVDPGGNTQYF. The full variable domain, with the rest looked up from reference TRBV9 and TRBJ2-3, is DSGVTQTPKHLITATGQRVTLRCSPRSGDLSVYWYQQSLDQGLQFLIQYYNGEERAKGNILERFSAQQFPDLHSELNLSSLELGDSALYFCASSVDPGGNTQYFGPGTRLTVL.

The rearrangement joins TRBV7-9 to TRBJ2-7; D remains ambiguous. V was cut by 1 base and J by 3 bases, with 10 bases left in between. The length of the CDR3 is 14 residues. CDR1 and CDR2 (germline): SEHNR, FQNEAQ (reference sequence). As DNA, the CDR3 is TGTGCCAGCAGCTTAGGTCCCAGAAACTACGAGCAGTACGTC. Its translation is CASSLGPRNYEQYV.

V and J are TRBV5-1 and TRBJ1-3, with D maybe TRBD1 (6 bases). CDR3 length equals 15 residues. Trimming removed 0 bases at V and 2 bases at J, with 9 bases between. CDR1 is SGHRS, CDR2 YFSETQ, per germline. The CDR3 sequence: CASSLVAGAGNTIYF. CDR3 DNA: TGCGCCAGCAGCTTGGTAGCAGGGGCTGGAAACACCATATATTTT.

This clone was picked up a small number of times. Distinct nucleotide sequences in the sample also encode this CDR3. The chain links TRBV18 to TRBJ1-1; D not certain. The CDR3 totals 13 residues. V was trimmed by 3 bases and J by 0 bases, leaving 5 bases between them. Germline-derived CDR1 and CDR2 are KGHSH and LQKENI. CDR3 protein: CASSPGLNTEAFF. Written as DNA, the CDR3 is TGTGCCAGCTCACCCGGTCTGAACACTGAAGCTTTCTTT. Looking up the rest from reference TRBV18 and TRBJ1-1 gives the full variable domain: NAGVMQNPRHLVRRRGQEARLRCSPMKGHSHVYWYRQLPEEGLKFMVYLQKENIIDESGMPKERFSAEFPKEGPSILRIQQVVRGDSAAYFCASSPGLNTEAFFGQGTRLTVV.

The J gene is TRBJ1-1, the V gene TRBV5-1; D gene unclear. This CDR3 comprises 13 residues. The germline V gene has CDR1 SGHRS and CDR2 YFSETQ. The ends were cut back, 0 bases at V and 6 bases at J, with 9 bases in the middle. CDR3 nucleotide sequence: TGCGCCAGCAGCTTGGTCGGGCTGGCTGAAGCTTTCTTT. This gives the protein CASSLVGLAEAFF.

V and J are TRBV7-3 and TRBJ2-1; D not resolved. V was shortened by 0 bases and J by 5 bases, with 5 bases between the two germline ends. The V gene's germline CDR1 is SGHTA and CDR2 FQGTGA. This CDR3 region has 13 residues. The chain's CDR3 is CASSLTDNNEQFF. In DNA, the CDR3 is TGTGCCAGCAGCTTAACGGATAACAATGAGCAGTTCTTC.

This chain uses TRBV6-5 with TRBJ1-2; TRBD1 is a possible D gene (5 bases). Germline loops: CDR1 MNHEY, CDR2 SVGAGI. CDR3 size: 14 residues. V was shortened by 2 bases and J by 3 bases, with 10 bases between the two germline ends. The CDR3 loop reads CASSYIGADYGYTF. DNA for the CDR3: TGTGCCAGCAGTTACATTGGGGCGGACTATGGCTACACCTTC.

This chain's CDR3 is CASLSGRGYSSTDTQYF. CDR3 coding DNA: TGTGCCAGTTTATCGGGGCGTGGGTACTCTAGCACAGATACGCAGTATTTT. The V call is TRBV2, the J call TRBJ2-3; D tentatively reads TRBD1 or TRBD2 (5 bases each). The CDR3 loop spans 17 amino acids. Germline values: CDR1 SNHLY, CDR2 FYNNEI. The germline V and J ends were trimmed by 9 bases and 0 bases, with 22 bases remaining between them.

This sequence joins TRBV5-8 and TRBJ2-7; possibly TRBD2 for D (7 bases). CDR1 SGHTS and CDR2 YDEGEE come from the germline V gene. The V end lost 4 bases, the J end lost 0 bases, and 14 bases lay between the germline ends. This CDR3 spans 15 amino acids. The DNA of the CDR3 is TGTGCCAGCAGCGCTCGGGCGGGGGCCTCCTACGAGCAGTACGTC. Amino acid sequence: CASSARAGASYEQYV.

This chain connects TRBV4-1 to TRBJ2-7, with D possibly being TRBD2 (5 bases). Germline V gene lookup returns CDR1 MGHRA and CDR2 YSYEKL. V gave up 0 bases and J gave up 6 bases, with 9 bases separating them. This CDR3 is built from 13 residues. The CDR3 region has the DNA TGCGCCAGCAGCCAAGAGCCAGAGGGCGAGCAGTACTTC. As protein: CASSQEPEGEQYF.

The chain is built from TRBV15 and TRBJ1-6, with TRBD1 identical over 10 bases. With 1 base clipped from V and 6 bases from J, the junction kept 6 bases outside the gene matches. Germline V gene lookup returns CDR1 LNHNV and CDR2 YYDKDF (reference sequence). There are 17 residues in the CDR3. The CDR3: CATSRVARTGGNSPLHF. DNA of the CDR3: TGTGCCACCAGCAGAGTCGCTAGGACAGGGGGTAATTCACCCCTCCACTTT.

This rearrangement joins TRBV10-2 to TRBJ2-1, with TRBD2 matching over 8 bases. With V trimmed by 3 bases and J by 2 bases, 0 bases remained unmatched. The CDR3 runs to 14 residues. Germline-derived CDR1 and CDR2 are WSHSY and SAAADI. CDR3 coding DNA: TGCGCCAGCAGTGAAGCGGGAGCCTACAATGAGCAGTTCTTC. Amino acids: CASSEAGAYNEQFF.

The genes are TRBV7-9 and TRBJ2-1; D possibly matches TRBD1 or TRBD2 (5 bases each). The CDR3 sequence is 16 residues long. CDR1 is SEHNR and CDR2 is FQNEAQ in the germline V gene (reference sequence). V lost 2 bases and J 7 bases, leaving 18 bases between the germline ends. The CDR3 loop reads CASSLFSGAGYNEQFF. Written as DNA, the CDR3 is TGTGCCAGCAGCTTATTTTCCGGGGCTGGGTATAATGAGCAGTTCTTC.

The V call is TRBV18, the J call TRBJ2-7, with 7 bases aligning to TRBD2. Trimming took 6 bases from V and 3 from J; bases not matched to a gene: 11. Germline CDR1 KGHSH, CDR2 LQKENI. The CDR3 extends over 15 amino acids. The CDR3 loop reads CASSRKPRDYYEQYV. The DNA of the CDR3 is TGTGCCAGCTCCCGGAAACCCAGGGACTACTACGAGCAGTACGTC.

This clone has just one count. The chain joins TRBV5-1 to TRBJ1-1, with D tentatively TRBD1 (5 bases). Germline CDR1 SGHRS, CDR2 YFSETQ. The CDR3 runs to 15 residues. Deletions cut 2 bases from V and 3 bases from J, with 14 bases between. CDR3 sequence: CASSFTGLRDTEAFF. CDR3 nucleotide sequence: TGCGCCAGCAGCTTCACAGGCCTTCGGGACACTGAAGCTTTCTTT. Drawing the rest from reference TRBV5-1 and TRBJ1-1, the complete variable domain is KAGVTQTPRYLIKTRGQQVTLSCSPISGHRSVSWYQQTPGQGLQFLFEYFSETQRNKGNFPGRFSGRQFSNSRSEMNVSTLELGDSALYLCASSFTGLRDTEAFFGQGTRLTVV.